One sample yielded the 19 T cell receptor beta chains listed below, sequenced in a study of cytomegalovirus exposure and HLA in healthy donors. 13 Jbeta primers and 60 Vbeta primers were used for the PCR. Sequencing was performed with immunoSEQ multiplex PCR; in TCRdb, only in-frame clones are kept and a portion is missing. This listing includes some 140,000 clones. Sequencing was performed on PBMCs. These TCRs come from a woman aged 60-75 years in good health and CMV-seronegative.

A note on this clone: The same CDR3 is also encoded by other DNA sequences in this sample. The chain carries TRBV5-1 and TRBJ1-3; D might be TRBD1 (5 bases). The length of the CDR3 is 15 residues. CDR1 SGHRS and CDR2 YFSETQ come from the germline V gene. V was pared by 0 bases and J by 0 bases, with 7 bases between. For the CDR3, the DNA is TGCGCCAGCAGCTTGGCGGGGGGCTCTGGAAACACCATATATTTT. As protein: CASSLAGGSGNTIYF.

For the CDR3, the DNA is TGCAGCGTTGGTACACCTCCCTCCTACAATGAGCAGTTCTTC. It translates to CSVGTPPSYNEQFF. The V call is TRBV29-1, the J call TRBJ2-1; D is undetermined. The V gene's germline CDR1 is SQVTM and CDR2 ANQGSEA. The CDR3 runs to 14 residues. Trimming removed 4 bases at V and 0 bases at J, with 10 bases between.

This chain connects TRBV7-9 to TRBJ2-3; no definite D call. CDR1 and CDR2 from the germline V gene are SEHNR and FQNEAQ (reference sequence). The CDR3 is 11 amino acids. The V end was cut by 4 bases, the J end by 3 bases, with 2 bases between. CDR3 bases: TGTGCCAGCAGCTCGACAGATACGCAGTATTTT. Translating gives CASSSTDTQYF.

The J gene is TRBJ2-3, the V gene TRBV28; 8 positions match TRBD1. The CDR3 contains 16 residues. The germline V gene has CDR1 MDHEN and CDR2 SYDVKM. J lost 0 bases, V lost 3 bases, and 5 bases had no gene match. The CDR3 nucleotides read TGTGCCAGCAGTTTTACAGGGGGTACTAGCACAGATACGCAGTATTTT. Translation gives CASSFTGGTSTDTQYF.

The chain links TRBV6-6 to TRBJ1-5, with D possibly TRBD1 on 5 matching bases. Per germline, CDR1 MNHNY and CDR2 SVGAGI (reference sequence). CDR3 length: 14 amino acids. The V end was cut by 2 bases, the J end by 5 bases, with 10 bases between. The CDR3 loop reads CASSYGEGYQPQHF. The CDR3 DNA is TGTGCCAGCAGTTACGGGGAGGGGTATCAGCCCCAGCATTTT.

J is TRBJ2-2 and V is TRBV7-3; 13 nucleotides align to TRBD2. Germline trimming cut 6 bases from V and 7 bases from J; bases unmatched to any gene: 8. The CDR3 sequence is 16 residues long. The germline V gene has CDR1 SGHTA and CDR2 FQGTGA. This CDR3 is CASRRGLAGEDGELFF. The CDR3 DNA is TGTGCCAGCAGACGAGGACTAGCGGGAGAAGACGGGGAGCTGTTTTTT.

Here the CDR3 DNA reads TGTGCCAGCCGATCTTCCGGGGATACGCAGTATTTT. It specifies CASRSSGDTQYF. The genes are TRBV28 and TRBJ2-3, with D uncertain. Per germline, CDR1 MDHEN and CDR2 SYDVKM. The CDR3 contains 12 residues. Trimming stripped 8 bases from V and 6 bases from J, with 12 bases between. The variable domain in full, with the rest retrieved from reference TRBV28 and TRBJ2-3, is DVKVTQSSRYLVKRTGEKVFLECVQDMDHENMFWYRQDPGLGLRLIYFSYDVKMKEKGDIPEGYSVSREKKERFSLILESASTNQTSMYLCASRSSGDTQYFGPGTRLTVL.

The CDR3 here is CASSGRGTKSYEQYF. CDR3 DNA sequence: TGTGCCAGCAGCGGGAGGGGGACTAAATCCTACGAGCAGTACTTC. The V and J genes are TRBV28 and TRBJ2-5; TRBD2 matches 8 bases. TRBJ2-7 explains the end of the DNA better; the J call may be wrong. The CDR3 consists of 15 residues. Germline V CDR1 and CDR2: MDHEN, SYDVKM.

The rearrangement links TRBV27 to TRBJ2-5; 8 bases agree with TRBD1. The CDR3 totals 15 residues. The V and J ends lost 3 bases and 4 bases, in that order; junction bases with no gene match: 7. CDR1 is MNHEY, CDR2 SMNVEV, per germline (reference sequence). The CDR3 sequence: CASSFGAGGRETQYF. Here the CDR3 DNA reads TGTGCCAGCAGTTTTGGGGCAGGGGGCCGAGAGACCCAGTACTTC.

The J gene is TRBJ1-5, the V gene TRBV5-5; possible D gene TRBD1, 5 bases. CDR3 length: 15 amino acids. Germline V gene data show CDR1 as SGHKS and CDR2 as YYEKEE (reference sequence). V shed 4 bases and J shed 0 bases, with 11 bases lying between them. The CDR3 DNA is TGTGCCAGCAGCCAGGACAACTATAGCAATCAGCCCCAGCATTTT. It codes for CASSQDNYSNQPQHF.

The CDR3 protein is CASSHRSEDEQYF. CDR3 coding DNA: TGCGCCAGCAGCCACCGGTCCGAAGACGAGCAGTACTTC. This chain uses TRBV5-1 with TRBJ2-7, with D hard to call. Germline V gene sequence: CDR1 SGHRS, CDR2 YFSETQ. Trimming pared 4 bases from V and 5 bases from J, leaving 13 bases between. The CDR3 totals 13 residues.

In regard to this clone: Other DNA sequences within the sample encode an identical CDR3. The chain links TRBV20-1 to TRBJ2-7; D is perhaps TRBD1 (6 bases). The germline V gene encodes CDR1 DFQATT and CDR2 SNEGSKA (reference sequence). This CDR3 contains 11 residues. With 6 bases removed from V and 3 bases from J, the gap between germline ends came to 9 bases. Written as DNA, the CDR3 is TGCAGTGCAACACAGGGCTACGAGCAGTACTTC. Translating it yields CSATQGYEQYF.

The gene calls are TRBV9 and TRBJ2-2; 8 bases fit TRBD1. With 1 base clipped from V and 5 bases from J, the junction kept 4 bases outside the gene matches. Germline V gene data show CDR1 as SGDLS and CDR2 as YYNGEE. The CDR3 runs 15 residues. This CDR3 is CASSVSRGQTGELFF. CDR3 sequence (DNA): TGTGCCAGCAGCGTAAGCAGGGGGCAGACCGGGGAGCTGTTTTTT.

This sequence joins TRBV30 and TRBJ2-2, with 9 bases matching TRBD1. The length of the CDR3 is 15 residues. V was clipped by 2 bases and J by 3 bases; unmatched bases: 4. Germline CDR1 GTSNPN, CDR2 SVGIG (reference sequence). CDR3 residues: CAWSNRDRDTGELFF. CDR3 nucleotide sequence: TGTGCCTGGAGTAACCGGGACAGGGACACCGGGGAGCTGTTTTTT.

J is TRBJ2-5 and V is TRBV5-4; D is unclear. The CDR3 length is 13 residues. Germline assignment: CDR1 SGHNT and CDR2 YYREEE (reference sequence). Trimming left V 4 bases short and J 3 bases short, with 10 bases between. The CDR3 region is CASSPGSKETQYF. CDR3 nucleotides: TGTGCCAGCAGCCCCGGTTCGAAAGAGACCCAGTACTTC. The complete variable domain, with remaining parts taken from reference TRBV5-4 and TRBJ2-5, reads ETGVTQSPTHLIKTRGQQVTLRCSSQSGHNTVSWYQQALGQGPQFIFQYYREEENGRGNFPPRFSGLQFPNYSSELNVNALELDDSALYLCASSPGSKETQYFGPGTRLLVL.

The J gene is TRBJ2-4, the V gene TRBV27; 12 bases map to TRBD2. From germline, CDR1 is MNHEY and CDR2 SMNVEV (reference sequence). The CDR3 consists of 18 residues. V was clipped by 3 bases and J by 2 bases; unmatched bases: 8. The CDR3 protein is CASSLRPLAGGPKNIQYF. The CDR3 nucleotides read TGTGCCAGCAGTTTGAGGCCACTAGCGGGAGGTCCCAAAAACATTCAGTACTTC.

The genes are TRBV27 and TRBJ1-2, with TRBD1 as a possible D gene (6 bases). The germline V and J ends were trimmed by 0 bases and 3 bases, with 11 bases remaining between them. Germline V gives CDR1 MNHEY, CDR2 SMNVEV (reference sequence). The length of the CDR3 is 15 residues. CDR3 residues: CASSLSQGYYYGYTF. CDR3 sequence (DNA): TGTGCCAGCAGTTTATCTCAGGGGTACTACTATGGCTACACCTTC.

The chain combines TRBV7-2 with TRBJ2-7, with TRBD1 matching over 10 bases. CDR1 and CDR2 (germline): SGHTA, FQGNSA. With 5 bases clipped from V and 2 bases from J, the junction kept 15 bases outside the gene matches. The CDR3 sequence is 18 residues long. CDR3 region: CASSHNPGQGIYAYEQYF. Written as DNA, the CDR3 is TGTGCCAGCAGCCATAACCCGGGACAGGGGATCTATGCCTACGAGCAGTACTTC.

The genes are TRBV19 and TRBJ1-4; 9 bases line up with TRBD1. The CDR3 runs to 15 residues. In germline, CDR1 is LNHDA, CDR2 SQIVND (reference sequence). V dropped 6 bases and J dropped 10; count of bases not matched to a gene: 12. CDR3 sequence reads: CASSRVGTGRTKLFF. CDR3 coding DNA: TGTGCCAGTAGCCGAGTCGGGACAGGGAGGACAAAACTGTTTTTT.